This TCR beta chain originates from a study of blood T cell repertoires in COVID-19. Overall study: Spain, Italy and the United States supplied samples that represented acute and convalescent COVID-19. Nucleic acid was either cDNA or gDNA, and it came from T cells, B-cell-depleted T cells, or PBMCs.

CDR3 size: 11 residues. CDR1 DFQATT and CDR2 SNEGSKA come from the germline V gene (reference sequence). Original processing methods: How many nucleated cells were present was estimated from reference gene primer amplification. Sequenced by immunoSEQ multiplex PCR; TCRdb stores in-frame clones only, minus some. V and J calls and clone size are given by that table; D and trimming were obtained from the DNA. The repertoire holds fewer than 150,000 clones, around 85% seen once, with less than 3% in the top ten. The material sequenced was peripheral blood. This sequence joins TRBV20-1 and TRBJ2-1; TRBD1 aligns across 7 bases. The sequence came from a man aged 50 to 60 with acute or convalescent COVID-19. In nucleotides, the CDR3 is TGCACTCTAGGACAGGACAATGAGCAGTTCTTC. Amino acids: CTLGQDNEQFF.